This T cell receptor beta chain came from a study of graft-versus-host responses after intestinal transplantation. Across the whole study: Isolated intestinal, liver-intestinal, or multivisceral transplants had been given to the recipients.

Trimming took 7 bases from V and 5 from J, leaving 11 bases between them. The CDR3 is 12 residues long. CDR1 is LNHDA and CDR2 is SQIVND in the germline V gene (reference sequence). The assay was immunoSEQ multiplex PCR, and TCRdb's table has in-frame clones only and misses some. The sample consists of 75,000 to 100,000 clones, approximately 90% of them appearing once. The TCR was taken from a human patient who received an intestinal transplant, so some T cells may come from the graft donor. The sequencing here drew on PBMCs, taken about 450 days after intestinal transplant. V usage is TRBV19 and J usage is TRBJ1-1; no clear D gene. CDR3 DNA sequence: TGTGCCAGTAAATTCCTGGGGACTGAAGCTTTCTTT. Amino acid sequence: CASKFLGTEAFF.